The present T cell receptor (beta chain) was sequenced within a study of control samples from healthy donors and cancer patients. Repertoires were generated with immunoSEQ multiplex PCR, while TCRdb's copy carries only in-frame clones and drops some. Of some 65,000 clones listed, approximately 80% are singletons. There are a few counts of this clone. Germline V lookup: CDR1 SGHDT, CDR2 YYEEEE. Losses at the gene ends were 5 bases for V and 2 bases for J; bases not matched to a gene: 3. There are 13 residues in the CDR3. The rearrangement uses TRBV5-6 and TRBJ2-7, with 8 bases aligning to TRBD1. Sequencing was done on a sample of PBMCs. This TCR derives from a woman aged 45-60 years with lung cancer. The CDR3 protein is CASSSDRAYEQYF. In DNA, the CDR3 is TGTGCCAGCAGTTCGGACAGGGCCTACGAGCAGTACTTC.